The 25 T cell receptor beta chains below all came from one sample that was sequenced in a study of blood T cells in healthy people across ages. A second PCR, run for about 7 to 12 cycles, used a sample-barcoded 5' primer plus a J-beta primer mix. TCRdb fed the 5' RACE reads into MiXCR, producing one record per CDR3 protein. This sample has 1.5 million to 1.9 million distinct CDR3 sequences, with roughly two fifths found just once. The sequencing sample was made of blood. These receptor sequences come from a woman younger than 30 in good health.

The CDR3 reads CASSQGLAGLLTDTQYF. CDR3 in DNA: TGCGCCAGCAGCCAGGGACTAGCGGGGCTACTTACAGATACGCAGTATTTT. The J gene is TRBJ2-3, the V gene TRBV4-1, with TRBD2 matching 13 bases. The V gene end was trimmed by 3 bases and the J gene end by 3 bases; junction bases not matched to a gene: 6. Germline CDR1 reads MGHRA; CDR2 reads YSYEKL. The CDR3 length is 17 residues.

V is TRBV6-2 or TRBV6-3 and J is TRBJ2-3; D unclear. The CDR3 loop spans 14 amino acids. Germline loops: CDR1 MNHEY, CDR2 SVGEGT. Trimming removed 2 bases at V and 2 bases at J, with 8 bases between. The CDR3 coding sequence is TGTGCCAGCAGTTACGCGACCTCCACAGATACGCAGTATTTT. It codes for CASSYATSTDTQYF.

This clonotype turned up a few times. The chain joins TRBV27 to TRBJ2-1; the D gene could be TRBD1 or TRBD2 (5 bases each). Germline loops: CDR1 MNHEY, CDR2 SMNVEV (reference sequence). The CDR3 spans 17 residues. V dropped 3 bases and J dropped 0 bases, with 15 bases sitting between them. The CDR3 region has the DNA TGTGCCAGCAGTTTTGGTCGGGGCACGAGCTCCTACAATGAGCAGTTCTTC. It yields the protein CASSFGRGTSSYNEQFF.

This clonotype was observed a single time. J is TRBJ1-5 and V is TRBV10-3; D call uncertain. V was shortened by 4 bases and J by 7 bases, with 11 bases between the two germline ends. The CDR3 is 13 residues long. Germline loops: CDR1 ENHRY, CDR2 SYGVKD. CDR3 loop: CAISVGGQQPQHF. CDR3 DNA: TGTGCCATCAGTGTAGGAGGGCAGCAGCCCCAGCATTTT.

This chain uses TRBV30 with TRBJ2-4; D is possibly TRBD1 or TRBD2 (6 bases each). The last part of the DNA fits TRBJ2-7 better; the J call may be wrong. The germline V gene has CDR1 GTSNPN and CDR2 SVGIG (reference sequence). This CDR3 is built from 15 residues. CDR3 in DNA: TGTGCCTGGAGCGGCGGGACAAACCATACCTACGAGCAGTACTTC. It translates to CAWSGGTNHTYEQYF.

The CDR3 DNA sequence: TGTGCCATCAGTGATGACTCCTACGAGCAGTACTTC. It yields the protein CAISDDSYEQYF. The rearrangement joins TRBV10-3 to TRBJ2-7, with D uncertain. Germline values: CDR1 ENHRY, CDR2 SYGVKD. This CDR3 spans 12 amino acids. V was clipped by 3 bases and J by 0 bases, with 3 bases between them.

In its sample, this clonotype was seen many times. This rearrangement joins TRBV20-1 to TRBJ2-4; D might be TRBD1 or TRBD2, each matching 5 bases. CDR1 DFQATT and CDR2 SNEGSKA come from the germline V gene (reference sequence). The CDR3 contains 13 residues. Trimming removed 5 bases at V and 7 bases at J, with 15 bases between. CDR3 in DNA: TGCAGTGCTGCCAGGGACGGTGGGAACATTCAGTACTTC. Protein: CSAARDGGNIQYF.

This chain links TRBV25-1 with TRBJ1-1; the D is unclear. V lost 4 bases to trimming and J lost 8 bases, with 14 bases between them. The V gene's germline CDR1 is MGHDK and CDR2 SYGVNS. This CDR3 is built from 13 residues. The CDR3 reads CASSGRSPVEAFF. CDR3 in DNA: TGTGCCAGCAGTGGCAGGTCGCCGGTCGAAGCTTTCTTT.

This chain links TRBV20-1 with TRBJ2-3, with a possible D match to TRBD2 (5 bases). Germline CDR1 reads DFQATT; CDR2 reads SNEGSKA (reference sequence). The CDR3 has 15 residues. V dropped 6 bases and J dropped 0 bases, with 16 bases sitting between them. CDR3 residues: CSANPIARSTDTQYF. CDR3 nucleotide sequence: TGCAGTGCCAACCCCATAGCGCGTAGCACAGATACGCAGTATTTT.

The V and J genes are TRBV6-5 and TRBJ1-1; TRBD1 might be the D (6 bases). V lost 6 bases to trimming and J lost 0 bases, with 14 bases between them. CDR1 is MNHEY, CDR2 SVGAGI, per germline. There are 15 residues in the CDR3. CDR3: CASRAQGMVNTEAFF. CDR3 nucleotide sequence: TGTGCCAGCAGAGCGCAGGGGATGGTGAACACTGAAGCTTTCTTT.

This clonotype occurred a few times. The chain couples TRBV20-1 to TRBJ2-4; perhaps TRBD1 as D (6 bases). Trimming left V 1 base short and J 13 bases short, with 23 bases between. The germline V gene has CDR1 DFQATT and CDR2 SNEGSKA (reference sequence). CDR3 length: 15 residues. The CDR3 sequence is CSARVLPGQTTEQYF. The CDR3 DNA reads TGCAGTGCTAGAGTACTCCCCGGACAGACAACAGAGCAGTACTTC.

Comments on this clonotype: One end of the junction does not line up with germline, which may come from a read error. The chain links TRBV28 to TRBJ2-4, with 7 bases that match TRBD1. The assigned J gene may be wrong: the sequence end matches TRBJ2-7 better. This CDR3 comprises 14 residues. Germline assignment: CDR1 MDHEN and CDR2 SYDVKM. CDR3 nucleotide sequence: TGTGTCAGCAGTACCTCTGACAGGGTCCACGAGCAGTACTTC. It translates to CVSSTSDRVHEQYF.

This clonotype was seen only a few times. The gene calls are TRBV5-1 and TRBJ2-7, with TRBD1 as a possible D gene (5 bases). From germline, CDR1 is SGHRS and CDR2 YFSETQ. Deletions cut 6 bases from V and 0 bases from J, with 10 bases between. CDR3 length: 13 amino acids. The CDR3 nucleotides read TGCGCCAGCAACAAAGACAGCTCCTACGAGCAGTACTTC. The encoded protein is CASNKDSSYEQYF.

This clonotype was seen only a few times. This rearrangement joins TRBV4-2 to TRBJ2-1, with D perhaps matching TRBD2 (6 bases). Germline CDR1 is LGHNA and CDR2 is YNFKEQ. CDR3 length equals 14 residues. Trimming pared 1 base from V and 6 bases from J, leaving 10 bases between. The CDR3: CASSQAAGTNEQFF. The CDR3 nucleotides read TGTGCCAGCAGCCAAGCGGCGGGGACCAATGAGCAGTTCTTC.

Concerning this clonotype: The junction does not match germline at one end; this may be a read error. This rearrangement joins TRBV28 to TRBJ2-1; 7 positions agree with TRBD1. This CDR3 region has 15 residues. CDR1 is MDHEN and CDR2 is SYDVKM in the germline V gene. This CDR3 is CTSRPLTGLVNEQFF. In DNA form, the CDR3 reads TGTACCAGCAGGCCACTGACAGGGTTGGTCAATGAGCAGTTCTTC.

J is TRBJ1-2 and V is TRBV15, with 9 positions matching TRBD1. With 1 base clipped from V and 4 bases from J, the junction kept 7 bases outside the gene matches. The CDR3 totals 16 residues. Germline V gives CDR1 LNHNV, CDR2 YYDKDF (reference sequence). The CDR3, as DNA: TGTGCCACCAGCAGAGTCTGGACAGGGGAAGGCTATGGCTACACCTTC. Its protein is CATSRVWTGEGYGYTF. Full variable domain (outside the CDR3, taken from reference TRBV15 and TRBJ1-2): DAMVIQNPRYQVTQFGKPVTLSCSQTLNHNVMYWYQQKSSQAPKLLFHYYDKDFNNEADTPDNFQSRRPNTSFCFLDIRSPGLGDTAMYLCATSRVWTGEGYGYTFGSGTRLTVV.

This clonotype was counted between two and nine times. The V and J genes are TRBV7-2 and TRBJ2-3; no definite D call. Germline V gene data show CDR1 as SGHTA and CDR2 as FQGNSA. The CDR3 has 15 residues. Trimming pared 1 base from V and 0 bases from J, leaving 8 bases between. In DNA form, the CDR3 reads TGTGCCAGCAGCTTAGTCTCGTTTAGCACAGATACGCAGTATTTT. It codes for CASSLVSFSTDTQYF.

This clonotype was observed a few times. The chain has TRBV20-1 and TRBJ1-6, with D possibly being TRBD1 (6 bases). This CDR3 is built from 14 residues. V shed 4 bases and J shed 2 bases, with 9 bases lying between them. CDR1 is DFQATT, CDR2 SNEGSKA, per germline (reference sequence). CDR3 coding DNA: TGCAGTGCTACGGGGGGCACCTATAATTCACCCCTCCACTTT. This codes for CSATGGTYNSPLHF.

The chain is built from TRBV14 and TRBJ2-1; D unclear. Trimming took off 5 bases at V and 3 bases at J, with 8 bases between the two ends. Germline V gene lookup returns CDR1 SGHDN and CDR2 FVKESK. This CDR3 comprises 13 residues. CDR3 region: CASSDRLYNEQFF. The DNA of the CDR3 is TGTGCCAGCAGCGACCGCCTCTACAATGAGCAGTTCTTC.

The chain uses TRBV9 and TRBJ2-7; the match to TRBD2 covers 7 bases. The CDR3 spans 16 residues. V dropped 0 bases and J dropped 3; count of bases not matched to a gene: 9. Germline CDR1 reads SGDLS; CDR2 reads YYNGEE. CDR3 in DNA: TGTGCCAGCAGCGTAGCTACGGGCGGGAGCATCTACGAGCAGTACTTC. As protein: CASSVATGGSIYEQYF.

This clonotype was detected only a few times. As DNA, the CDR3 is TGTGCCAGCAGCTTGGGGGGGGCGCTTGGAGCGGGCTATGAGCAGTTCTTC. Protein product: CASSLGGALGAGYEQFF. The rearrangement links TRBV5-4 to TRBJ2-1; D is perhaps TRBD1 or TRBD2 (6 bases each). Germline lookup yields CDR1 SGHNT and CDR2 YYREEE (reference sequence). This CDR3 is 17 amino acids long. Trimming took off 0 bases at V and 8 bases at J, with 21 bases between the two ends. The whole variable domain, filled in from reference TRBV5-4 and TRBJ2-1, reads ETGVTQSPTHLIKTRGQQVTLRCSSQSGHNTVSWYQQALGQGPQFIFQYYREEENGRGNFPPRFSGLQFPNYSSELNVNALELDDSALYLCASSLGGALGAGYEQFFGPGTRLTVL.

The V call is TRBV6-5, the J call TRBJ2-5; 7 bases are shared with TRBD1. Losses at the gene ends were 5 bases for V and 5 bases for J; bases not matched to a gene: 5. In germline, CDR1 is MNHEY, CDR2 SVGAGI. The CDR3 sequence is 13 residues long. The CDR3 spells CASSDRVLETQYF. The DNA for the CDR3 is TGTGCCAGCAGTGACAGGGTGCTGGAGACCCAGTACTTC.

The genes are TRBV20-1 and TRBJ2-1, with D unclear. The CDR3 runs to 14 residues. V lost 1 base and J 8 bases, leaving 15 bases between the germline ends. Germline lookup yields CDR1 DFQATT and CDR2 SNEGSKA (reference sequence). CDR3 nucleotide sequence: TGCAGTGCTAGAGGACAATACATTGTCCATGAGCAGTTCTTC. Translation gives CSARGQYIVHEQFF.

J is TRBJ1-3 and V is TRBV4-3; D ambiguous. Germline CDR1 is LGHNA and CDR2 is YSLEER. This CDR3 spans 17 amino acids. The ends were cut back, 3 bases at V and 0 bases at J, with 15 bases in the middle. The CDR3: CASSHGLQPSSGNTIYF. CDR3 DNA: TGCGCCAGCAGCCATGGACTTCAGCCGAGCTCTGGAAACACCATATATTTT.

This chain joins TRBV7-2 and TRBJ2-5, with 13 bases that match TRBD2. The CDR3 has 14 residues. Germline lookup yields CDR1 SGHTA and CDR2 FQGNSA. V shed 6 bases and J 11 bases; nucleotides not matched to a gene: 9. DNA for the CDR3: TGTGCCAGCAGACTAGCGGGAGGGCTCAATGAGCAGTACTTC. Its translation is CASRLAGGLNEQYF.